The rows below give T cell receptor beta chains drawn from one sample of a study of blood T cells in healthy people across ages. TCRdb independently ran MiXCR on the 5' RACE reads; one entry per CDR3 protein. The sample has around 1.5 million distinct CDR3 sequences, 42% seen once; the top ten hold 7.9%. The sample taken for sequencing was blood. The origin of the receptors is a young woman in good health. Both conserved end residues are part of each CDR3. Fields, in order: clone size, V gene, D gene, J gene, CDR3 DNA, CDR3 protein. The D gene is left open where the match is weak. Rows may omit the clone size; those that give it use once, few, many or a size class.

few	TRBV27	-	TRBJ2-7	TGTGCCAGCAGTTTGTCTGGCAGATCCACCTACGAGCAGTACTTC	CASSLSGRSTYEQYF
-	TRBV6-5	-	TRBJ2-3	TGTGCCAGCAGTCGCGTAAGCGCAGATACGCAGTATTTT	CASSRVSADTQYF
many	TRBV29-1	-	TRBJ2-1	TGCAGCGTTGTCCCAGCGCCTGGAGCCTACAATGAGCAGTTCTTC	CSVVPAPGAYNEQFF
-	TRBV20-1	TRBD2	TRBJ2-3	TGCAGTGCGGGGACTAGCGGGAGCTGGGTAGATACGCAGTATTTT	CSAGTSGSWVDTQYF
-	TRBV18	-	TRBJ2-5	TGTGCCAGCTCAAGCCAACAGGCCCCCCGGTACTTC	CASSSQQAPRYF
-	TRBV2	-	TRBJ1-1	TGTGCCAGCATCCCGCAGGGGCGGACGAGGGACACTGAAGCTTTCTTT	CASIPQGRTRDTEAFF
-	TRBV10-3	TRBD1	TRBJ1-2	TGTGCCATCAGTGAGTCAGGAGGGGGCGGTGGCTACACCTTC	CAISESGGGGGYTF
few	TRBV4-1	-	TRBJ2-7	TGCGCCAGCAGCCAAATCTTAGGGGATGGGAGCTCCTACGAGCAGTACTTC	CASSQILGDGSSYEQYF
-	TRBV6-1	TRBD1	TRBJ2-1	TGTGCCACGGAACAGGGACAGGGTCGACTCAATGAGCAGTTCTTC	CATEQGQGRLNEQFF
-	TRBV5-1	-	TRBJ1-5	TGCGCCAGCAGCTTACAAGGGTTTACCAATCAGCCCCAGCATTTT	CASSLQGFTNQPQHF
-	TRBV6-6	-	TRBJ2-1	TGTGCCAGCAGTTACCCGGACGAACCACAGGGAGGTGATGAGCAGTTCTTC	CASSYPDEPQGGDEQFF
many	TRBV4-1	-	TRBJ2-7	TGCGCCAGCAGCCAAGACCAGGGGTACGAGCAGTACTTC	CASSQDQGYEQYF
-	TRBV3-1	-	TRBJ2-1	TGTGCCAGCAGCCAAGAGGCTAGCCAGTTCTTC	CASSQEASQFF
-	TRBV5-6	-	TRBJ1-4	TGTGCCAGCAGCTTGGCCACGGCAGGGGATGCTCGTGAAAAACTGTTTTTT	CASSLATAGDAREKLFF
-	TRBV2	-	TRBJ2-7	TGTGCCAGCGGGGGGCTGGAAGAGGACGAGCAGTACTTC	CASGGLEEDEQYF
once	TRBV5-5	-	TRBJ2-7	TGTGCCAGCAGCCCGGGCCACATGGTCCACGAGCAGTACTTC	CASSPGHMVHEQYF
-	TRBV29-1	-	TRBJ2-1	TGCAGCTTAGGACGCACAGGGCTGGAGACCCAGTTCTTC	CSLGRTGLETQFF
-	TRBV18	-	TRBJ2-1	TGTGCCAGCGCCCCTGGGGGTCCGGAGCAGTTCTTC	CASAPGGPEQFF
few	TRBV20-1	-	TRBJ2-3	TGCAGTGCTAGAGCTAGCCTAGATACGCAGTATTTT	CSARASLDTQYF
-	TRBV7-2	-	TRBJ1-6	TGTGCCAGCAGCTTGACAGAACTTGACAATAATTCACCCCTCCACTTT	CASSLTELDNNSPLHF
many	TRBV9	TRBD1	TRBJ2-7	TGTGCCAGCAGCGTAGACGGAACAGGGGCCTACGAGCAGTACTTC	CASSVDGTGAYEQYF
-	TRBV18	TRBD2	TRBJ2-5	TGTGCCAGCTCCAACTTTGCGGGAGAGGTAGAGACCCAGTACTTC	CASSNFAGEVETQYF
once	TRBV7-2	TRBD2	TRBJ2-5	TGTGCCAGCAGCTTAGGCGCACTAGCGGGATTGGAGACCCAGTACTTC	CASSLGALAGLETQYF
many	TRBV3-1	-	TRBJ2-1	TGTGCCAGCAGCCTCAACGGCTTTACAAGCCCCCCGTTCTTC	CASSLNGFTSPPFF
-	TRBV28	-	TRBJ2-3	TGTGCCAGCAGTTACGGGGGCGCACAATCAGATACGCAGTATTTT	CASSYGGAQSDTQYF
-	TRBV18	-	TRBJ2-3	TGTGCCAGCTCGCGGGACGGTTATAGCACAGATACGCAGTATTTT	CASSRDGYSTDTQYF
few	TRBV16	-	TRBJ2-1	TGTGCCAGCAGCCAAATACTGGCTGGAGATAATGAGCAGTTCTTC	CASSQILAGDNEQFF
few	TRBV20-1	TRBD2	TRBJ2-3	TGCAGTGCAGAATCTGGCGGGGGGAGTTTTAGGACAGATACGCAGTATTTT	CSAESGGGSFRTDTQYF
few	TRBV11-2	-	TRBJ2-7	TGTGCCAGCAGTTATACGGGGGCTTTATACTACGAGCAGTACTTC	CASSYTGALYYEQYF
few	TRBV3-1	TRBD2	TRBJ2-1	TGTGCCAGCAGCCCAACTAGCGGCCTATCCTACAATGAGCAGTTCTTC	CASSPTSGLSYNEQFF
few	TRBV10-3	TRBD1	TRBJ1-4	TGTGCCATCTCCCGGGACAGTGGCGAAAAACTGTTTTTT	CAISRDSGEKLFF
-	TRBV20-1	-	TRBJ1-2	TGCAGTGCTAGGGGCCCTCAGGGCGATGGCTACACCTTC	CSARGPQGDGYTF
once	TRBV12-3/TRBV12-4	TRBD1	TRBJ2-3	TGTGCCAGCAGTTTACTCTCCCTTCTGACAGGGATTGGCACAGATACGCAGTATTTT	CASSLLSLLTGIGTDTQYF
-	TRBV5-1	TRBD2	TRBJ2-1	TGCGCCAGCAGCTATACTAGCGGGGTGAGCGATGAGCAGTTCTTC	CASSYTSGVSDEQFF
few	TRBV9	-	TRBJ1-2	TGTGCCAGCAGCGTACCGTCGGGGAGAGGAGGCTACACCTTC	CASSVPSGRGGYTF
many	TRBV27	-	TRBJ2-3	TGTGCCAGCAGTTCCGGACGCCGCGGCACAGATACGCAGTATTTT	CASSSGRRGTDTQYF
few	TRBV12-3/TRBV12-4	TRBD2	TRBJ2-2	TGTGCCAGCAGTTTCCTGACCTTACTAGCGGGAGCTACCGGGGAGCTGTTTTTT	CASSFLTLLAGATGELFF
-	TRBV27	-	TRBJ2-1	TGTGCCAGCAGTTTGCAACCGTATCTTGAGCAGTTCTTC	CASSLQPYLEQFF
-	TRBV6-2/TRBV6-3	TRBD2	TRBJ2-3	TGTGCCAGCAGTTTACTATTCACTAGCGGGGCTAGCACAGATACGCAGTATTTT	CASSLLFTSGASTDTQYF
few	TRBV29-1	-	TRBJ1-1	TGCAGCGCGGTGGGGGGCGTCGGCACTGAAGCTTTCTTT	CSAVGGVGTEAFF
few	TRBV12-3/TRBV12-4	TRBD1	TRBJ1-2	TGTGCCAGCACCAAGGACAGGGATTCCTATGGCTACACCTTC	CASTKDRDSYGYTF
few	TRBV2	TRBD2	TRBJ2-3	TGTGCCAGCAGTGAAGGACGAGGGAGGGCCGGTAATACGCAGTATTTT	CASSEGRGRAGNTQYF
-	TRBV20-1	-	TRBJ1-1	TGCAGTGCTAGAGCCCCCCCCGGGGAGGGGATGAACACTGAAGCTTTCTTT	CSARAPPGEGMNTEAFF
-	TRBV4-2	TRBD2	TRBJ2-7	TGTGCCAGCAGCCAAGATGGGCGGGGGGGCAACTACGAGCAGTACTTC	CASSQDGRGGNYEQYF